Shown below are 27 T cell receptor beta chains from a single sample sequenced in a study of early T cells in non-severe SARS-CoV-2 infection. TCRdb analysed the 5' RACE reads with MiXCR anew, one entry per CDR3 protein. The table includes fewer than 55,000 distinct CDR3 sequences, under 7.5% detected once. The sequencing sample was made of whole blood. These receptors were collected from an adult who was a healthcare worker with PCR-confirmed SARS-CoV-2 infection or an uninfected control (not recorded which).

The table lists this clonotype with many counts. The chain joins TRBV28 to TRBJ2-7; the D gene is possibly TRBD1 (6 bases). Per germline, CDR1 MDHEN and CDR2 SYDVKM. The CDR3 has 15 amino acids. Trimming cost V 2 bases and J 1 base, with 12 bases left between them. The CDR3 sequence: CASSLGAGASYEQYF. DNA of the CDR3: TGTGCCAGCAGTTTAGGGGCAGGGGCGTCCTACGAGCAGTACTTC.

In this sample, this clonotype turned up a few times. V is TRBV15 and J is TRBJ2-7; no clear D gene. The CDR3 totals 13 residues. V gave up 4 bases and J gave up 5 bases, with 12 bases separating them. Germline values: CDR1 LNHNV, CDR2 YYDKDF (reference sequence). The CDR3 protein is CATSTRSYDEQYF. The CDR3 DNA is TGTGCCACCAGCACCCGGTCCTACGACGAGCAGTACTTC.

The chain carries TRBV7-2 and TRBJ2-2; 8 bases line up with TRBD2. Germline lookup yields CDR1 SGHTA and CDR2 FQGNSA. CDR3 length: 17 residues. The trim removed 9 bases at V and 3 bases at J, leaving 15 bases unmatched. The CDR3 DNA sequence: TGTGCCAGTGCTACCCGGGGGGGCCCCTTTTACACCGGGGAGCTGTTTTTT. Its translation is CASATRGGPFYTGELFF.

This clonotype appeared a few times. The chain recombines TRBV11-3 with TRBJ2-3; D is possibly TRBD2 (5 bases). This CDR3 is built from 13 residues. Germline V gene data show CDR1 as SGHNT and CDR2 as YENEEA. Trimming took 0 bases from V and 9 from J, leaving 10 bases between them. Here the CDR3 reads CASSLDAGGTQYF. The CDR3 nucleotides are TGTGCCAGCAGCTTAGATGCGGGCGGCACGCAGTATTTT. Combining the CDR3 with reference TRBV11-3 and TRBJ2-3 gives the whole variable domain EAGVVQSPRYKIIEKKQPVAFWCNPISGHNTLYWYLQNLGQGPELLIRYENEEAVDDSQLPKDRFSAERLKGVDSTLKIQPAELGDSAVYLCASSLDAGGTQYFGPGTRLTVL.

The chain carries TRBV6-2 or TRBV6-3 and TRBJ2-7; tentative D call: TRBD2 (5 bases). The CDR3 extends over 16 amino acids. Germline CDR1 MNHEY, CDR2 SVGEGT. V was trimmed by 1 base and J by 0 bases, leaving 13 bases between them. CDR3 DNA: TGTGCCAGCAGTTACTACGGGGAGAGACTCTCCTACGAGCAGTACTTC. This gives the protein CASSYYGERLSYEQYF.

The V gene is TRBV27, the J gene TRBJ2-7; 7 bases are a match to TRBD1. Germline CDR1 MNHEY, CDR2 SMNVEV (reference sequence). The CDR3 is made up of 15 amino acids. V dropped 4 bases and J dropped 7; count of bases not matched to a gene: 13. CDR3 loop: CASSSLGTAPGEQYF. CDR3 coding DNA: TGTGCCAGCAGTTCCCTTGGGACAGCCCCTGGGGAGCAGTACTTC.

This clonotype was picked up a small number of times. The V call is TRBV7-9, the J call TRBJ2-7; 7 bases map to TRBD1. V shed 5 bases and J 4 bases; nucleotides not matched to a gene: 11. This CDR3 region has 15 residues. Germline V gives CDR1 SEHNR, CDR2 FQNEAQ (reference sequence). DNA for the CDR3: TGTGCCAGCAGCCTAGACCCGGACAGGTTTTACGAGCAGTACTTC. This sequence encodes CASSLDPDRFYEQYF.

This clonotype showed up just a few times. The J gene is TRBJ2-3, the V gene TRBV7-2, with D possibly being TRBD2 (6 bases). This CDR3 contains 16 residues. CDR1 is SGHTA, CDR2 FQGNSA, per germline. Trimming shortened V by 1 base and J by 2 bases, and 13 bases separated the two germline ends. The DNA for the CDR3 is TGTGCCAGCAGCTTAGTATTGGGGGAGGCCACAGATACGCAGTATTTT. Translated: CASSLVLGEATDTQYF. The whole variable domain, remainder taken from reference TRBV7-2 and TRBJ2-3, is GAGVSQSPSNKVTEKGKDVELRCDPISGHTALYWYRQSLGQGLEFLIYFQGNSAPDKSGLPSDRFSAERTGGSVSTLTIQRTQQEDSAVYLCASSLVLGEATDTQYFGPGTRLTVL.

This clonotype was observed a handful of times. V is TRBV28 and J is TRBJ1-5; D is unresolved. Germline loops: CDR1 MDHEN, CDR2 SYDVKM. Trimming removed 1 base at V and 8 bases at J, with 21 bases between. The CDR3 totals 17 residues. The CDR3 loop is CASSLSAWFEGEEPQHF. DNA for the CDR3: TGTGCCAGCAGTTTATCGGCTTGGTTTGAGGGTGAGGAGCCCCAGCATTTT.

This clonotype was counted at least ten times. DNA of the CDR3: TGTGCCTGGAGTTTCGGTAGCCCGGAGAACACCATATATTTT. Its protein product is CAWSFGSPENTIYF. The chain is built from TRBV30 and TRBJ1-3; D ambiguous. The CDR3 length is 14 residues. V shed 2 bases and J shed 7 bases, with 15 bases lying between them. Germline loops: CDR1 GTSNPN, CDR2 SVGIG (reference sequence).

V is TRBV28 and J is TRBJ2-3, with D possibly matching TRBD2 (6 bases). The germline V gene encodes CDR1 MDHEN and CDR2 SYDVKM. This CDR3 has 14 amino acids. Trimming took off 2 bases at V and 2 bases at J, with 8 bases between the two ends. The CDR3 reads CASSLAGPTDTQYF. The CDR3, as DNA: TGTGCCAGCAGTTTAGCGGGGCCCACAGATACGCAGTATTTT. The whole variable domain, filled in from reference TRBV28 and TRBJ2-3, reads DVKVTQSSRYLVKRTGEKVFLECVQDMDHENMFWYRQDPGLGLRLIYFSYDVKMKEKGDIPEGYSVSREKKERFSLILESASTNQTSMYLCASSLAGPTDTQYFGPGTRLTVL.

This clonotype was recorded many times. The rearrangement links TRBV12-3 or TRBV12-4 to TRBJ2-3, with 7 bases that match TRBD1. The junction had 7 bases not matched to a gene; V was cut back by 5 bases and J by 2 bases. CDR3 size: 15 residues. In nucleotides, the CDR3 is TGTGCCAGCAGTCCCCGGGACAGACTCACAGATACGCAGTATTTT. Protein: CASSPRDRLTDTQYF.

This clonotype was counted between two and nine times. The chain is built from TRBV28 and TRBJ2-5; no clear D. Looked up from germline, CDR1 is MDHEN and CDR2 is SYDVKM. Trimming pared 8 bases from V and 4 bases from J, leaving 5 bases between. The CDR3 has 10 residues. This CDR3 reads CASGRETQYF. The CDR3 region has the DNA TGTGCCAGCGGCAGAGAGACCCAGTACTTC.

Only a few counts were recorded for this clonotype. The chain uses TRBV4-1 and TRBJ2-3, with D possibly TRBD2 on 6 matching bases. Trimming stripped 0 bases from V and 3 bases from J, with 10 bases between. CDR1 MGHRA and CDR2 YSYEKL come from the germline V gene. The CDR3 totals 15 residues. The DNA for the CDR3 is TGCGCCAGCAGCCAAGATGGTGGGGGGACAGATACGCAGTATTTT. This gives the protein CASSQDGGGTDTQYF.

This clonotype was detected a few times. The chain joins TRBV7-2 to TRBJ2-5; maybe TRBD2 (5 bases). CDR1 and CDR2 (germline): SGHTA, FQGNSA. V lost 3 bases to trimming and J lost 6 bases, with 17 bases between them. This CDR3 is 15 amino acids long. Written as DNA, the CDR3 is TGTGCCAGCAGCTTCGCACCTGGGAGTACAAAGACCCAGTACTTC. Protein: CASSFAPGSTKTQYF.

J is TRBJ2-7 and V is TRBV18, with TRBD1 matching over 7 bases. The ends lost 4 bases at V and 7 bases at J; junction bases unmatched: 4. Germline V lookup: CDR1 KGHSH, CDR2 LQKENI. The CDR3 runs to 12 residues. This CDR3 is CASSLDRDEQYF. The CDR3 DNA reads TGTGCCAGCTCACTCGACAGGGATGAGCAGTACTTC.

CDR3 in DNA: TGTGCCAGCAGCCCCATTACCCCAGCATCCTTCCCCGAGGACTATGGCTACACCTTC. Protein sequence: CASSPITPASFPEDYGYTF. The V gene is TRBV28, the J gene TRBJ1-2; unclear D gene. This CDR3 spans 19 amino acids. Germline V gene sequence: CDR1 MDHEN, CDR2 SYDVKM. Trimming stripped 6 bases from V and 3 bases from J, with 29 bases between.

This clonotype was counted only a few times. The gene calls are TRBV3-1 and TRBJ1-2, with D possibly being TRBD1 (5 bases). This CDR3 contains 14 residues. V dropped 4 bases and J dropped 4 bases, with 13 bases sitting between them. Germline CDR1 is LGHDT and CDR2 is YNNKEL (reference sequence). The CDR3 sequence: CASSRGVSGYGYTF. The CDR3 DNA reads TGTGCCAGCAGCCGAGGGGTTTCGGGCTATGGCTACACCTTC.

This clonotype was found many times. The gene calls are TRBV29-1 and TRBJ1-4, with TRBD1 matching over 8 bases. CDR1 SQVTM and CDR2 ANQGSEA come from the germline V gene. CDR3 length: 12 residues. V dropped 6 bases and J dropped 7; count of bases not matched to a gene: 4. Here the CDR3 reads CSVTRGREKLFF. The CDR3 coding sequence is TGCAGCGTGACCAGGGGGCGTGAAAAACTGTTTTTT.

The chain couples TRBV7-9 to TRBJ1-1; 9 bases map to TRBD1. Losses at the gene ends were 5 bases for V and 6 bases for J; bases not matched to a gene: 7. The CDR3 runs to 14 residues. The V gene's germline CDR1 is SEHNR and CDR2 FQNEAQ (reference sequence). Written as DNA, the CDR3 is TGTGCCAGCAGCCCTTGGACAGGGGAGGCTGAAGCTTTCTTT. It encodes CASSPWTGEAEAFF. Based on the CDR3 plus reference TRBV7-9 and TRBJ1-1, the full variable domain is DTGVSQNPRHKITKRGQNVTFRCDPISEHNRLYWYRQTLGQGPEFLTYFQNEAQLEKSRLLSDRFSAERPKGSFSTLEIQRTEQGDSAMYLCASSPWTGEAEAFFGQGTRLTVV.

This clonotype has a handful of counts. This chain's CDR3 is CSVEDISGGDNEQFF. The CDR3 DNA reads as TGCAGCGTTGAAGATATTAGCGGGGGAGATAATGAGCAGTTCTTC. The rearrangement links TRBV29-1 to TRBJ2-1, with TRBD2 matching over 9 bases. V shed 0 bases and J 7 bases; nucleotides not matched to a gene: 7. Germline CDR1 and CDR2: SQVTM and ANQGSEA. The CDR3 has 15 residues.

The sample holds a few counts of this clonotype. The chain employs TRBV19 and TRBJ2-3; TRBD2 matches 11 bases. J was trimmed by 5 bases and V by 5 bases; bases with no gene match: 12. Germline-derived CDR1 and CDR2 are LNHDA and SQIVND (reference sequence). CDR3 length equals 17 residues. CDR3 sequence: CASSYTGLAGGRDTQYF. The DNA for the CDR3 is TGTGCCAGTAGTTACACCGGCCTAGCGGGGGGTAGAGATACGCAGTATTTT.

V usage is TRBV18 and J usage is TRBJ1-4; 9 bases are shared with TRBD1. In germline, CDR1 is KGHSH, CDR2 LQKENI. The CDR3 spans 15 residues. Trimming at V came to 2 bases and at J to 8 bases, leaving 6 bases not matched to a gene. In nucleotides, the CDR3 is TGTGCCAGCTCACCAAATATTGGACAGGGGGAAAAACTGTTTTTT. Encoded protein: CASSPNIGQGEKLFF.

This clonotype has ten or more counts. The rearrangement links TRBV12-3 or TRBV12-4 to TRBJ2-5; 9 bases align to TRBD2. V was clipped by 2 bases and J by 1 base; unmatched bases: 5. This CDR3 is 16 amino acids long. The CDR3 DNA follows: TGTGCCAGCAGTTTAAGGCTAGCGGGGTCCCAAGAGACCCAGTACTTC. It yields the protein CASSLRLAGSQETQYF.

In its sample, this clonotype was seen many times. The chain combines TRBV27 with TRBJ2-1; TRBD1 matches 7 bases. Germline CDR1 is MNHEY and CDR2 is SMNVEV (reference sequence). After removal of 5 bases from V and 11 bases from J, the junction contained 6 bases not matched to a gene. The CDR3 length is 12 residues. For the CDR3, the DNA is TGTGCCAGCAGTCTCGGGACAGCCCAGCAGTTCTTC. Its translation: CASSLGTAQQFF.

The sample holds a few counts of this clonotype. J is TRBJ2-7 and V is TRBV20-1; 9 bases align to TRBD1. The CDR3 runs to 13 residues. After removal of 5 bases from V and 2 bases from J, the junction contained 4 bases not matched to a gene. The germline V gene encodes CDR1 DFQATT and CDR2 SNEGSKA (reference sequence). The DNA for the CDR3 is TGCAGTGCTGCCCGGGACAGGGCCTACGAGCAGTACTTC. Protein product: CSAARDRAYEQYF.

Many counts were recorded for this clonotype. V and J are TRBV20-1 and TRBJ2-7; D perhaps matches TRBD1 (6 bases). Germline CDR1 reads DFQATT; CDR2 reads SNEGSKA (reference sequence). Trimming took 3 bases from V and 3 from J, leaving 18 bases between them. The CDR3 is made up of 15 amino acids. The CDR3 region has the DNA TGCAGTGCTAGGGGCGGATTTGGGACAAACTACGAGCAGTACTTC. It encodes CSARGGFGTNYEQYF.